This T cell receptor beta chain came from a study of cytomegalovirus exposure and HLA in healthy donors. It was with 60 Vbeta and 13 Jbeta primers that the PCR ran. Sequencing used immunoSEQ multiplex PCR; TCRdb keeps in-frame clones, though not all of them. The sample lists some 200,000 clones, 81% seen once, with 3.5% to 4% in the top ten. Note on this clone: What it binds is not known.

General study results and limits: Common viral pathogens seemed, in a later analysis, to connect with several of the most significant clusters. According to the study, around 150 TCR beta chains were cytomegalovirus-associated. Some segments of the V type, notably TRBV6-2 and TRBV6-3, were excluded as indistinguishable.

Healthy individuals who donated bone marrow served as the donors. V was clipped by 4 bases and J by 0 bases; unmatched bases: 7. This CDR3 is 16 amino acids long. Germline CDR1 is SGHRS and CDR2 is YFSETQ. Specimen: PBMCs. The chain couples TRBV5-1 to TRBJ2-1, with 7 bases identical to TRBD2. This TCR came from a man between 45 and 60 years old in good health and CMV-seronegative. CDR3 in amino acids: CASSPGSGGSYNEQFF. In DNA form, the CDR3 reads TGCGCCAGCAGCCCGGGGTCGGGGGGCTCCTACAATGAGCAGTTCTTC. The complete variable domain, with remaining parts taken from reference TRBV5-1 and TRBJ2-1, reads KAGVTQTPRYLIKTRGQQVTLSCSPISGHRSVSWYQQTPGQGLQFLFEYFSETQRNKGNFPGRFSGRQFSNSRSEMNVSTLELGDSALYLCASSPGSGGSYNEQFFGPGTRLTVL.